One sample yielded the 10 T cell receptor beta chains listed below, sequenced in a study of blood T cell repertoires in COVID-19. Repertoires were generated with immunoSEQ multiplex PCR, while TCRdb's copy carries only in-frame clones and drops some. Among fewer than 90,000 clones, roughly 80% were seen once, and the ten largest hold roughly 10%. The sample comprised peripheral blood. These receptors came from a man aged 45 to 65 with acute or convalescent COVID-19.

CDR3: CASRTGLDSDEQFF. The DNA for the CDR3 is TGTGCCAGCAGAACGGGACTAGATTCCGATGAGCAGTTCTTC. This chain links TRBV5-6 with TRBJ2-1; 8 nucleotides agree with TRBD2. This CDR3 spans 14 amino acids. Germline lookup yields CDR1 SGHDT and CDR2 YYEEEE. J lost 8 bases, V lost 5 bases, and 9 bases had no gene match.

The CDR3 reads CASSIDGRQGSWETQYF. The CDR3 region has the DNA TGTGCCAGTAGTATAGACGGGCGACAGGGGAGCTGGGAGACCCAGTACTTC. The chain employs TRBV19 and TRBJ2-5; 8 nucleotides line up with TRBD1. The CDR3 spans 17 residues. V shed 0 bases and J 5 bases; nucleotides not matched to a gene: 11. Per the germline V gene, CDR1 is LNHDA and CDR2 is SQIVND (reference sequence).

The rearrangement uses TRBV19 and TRBJ1-2, with 9 positions matching TRBD1. Germline lookup yields CDR1 LNHDA and CDR2 SQIVND (reference sequence). With 7 bases clipped from V and 0 bases from J, the junction kept 6 bases outside the gene matches. The CDR3 sequence is 15 residues long. CDR3 sequence reads: CASKGQGRANYGYTF. The CDR3 nucleotides are TGTGCCAGTAAAGGACAGGGGCGAGCTAACTATGGCTACACCTTC.

The rearrangement links TRBV6-5 to TRBJ2-3; 9 nucleotides agree with TRBD2. J lost 10 bases, V lost 6 bases, and 14 bases had no gene match. Germline V gene sequence: CDR1 MNHEY, CDR2 SVGAGI. This CDR3 is 15 amino acids long. In nucleotides, the CDR3 is TGTGCCAGCAGACCACCGGGACTAGCCCCCTTCGCGCAGTATTTT. Its translation is CASRPPGLAPFAQYF.

The chain carries TRBV4-2 and TRBJ2-7; weak D call: TRBD1 (6 bases). This CDR3 spans 17 amino acids. Germline V gives CDR1 LGHNA, CDR2 YNFKEQ. V was clipped by 3 bases and J by 2 bases, with 20 bases between them. The DNA of the CDR3 is TGTGCCAGCAGCCACCCCACCCCACAGGGAAATACCTACGAGCAGTACTTC. It codes for CASSHPTPQGNTYEQYF.

This chain links TRBV6-5 with TRBJ2-6; 7 positions match TRBD1. The junction had 6 bases not matched to a gene; V was cut back by 7 bases and J by 3 bases. Per the germline V gene, CDR1 is MNHEY and CDR2 is SVGAGI. The CDR3 runs 15 residues. CDR3 sequence (DNA): TGTGCCAGCATCACAGGGGCTTATGGGGCCAACGTCCTGACTTTC. Translation gives CASITGAYGANVLTF.

For the CDR3, the DNA is TGTGCCAGCTCCGACCCCAGGGGCCCAGATACGCAGTATTTT. It yields the protein CASSDPRGPDTQYF. The chain is built from TRBV25-1 and TRBJ2-3, with a possible D match to TRBD1 (6 bases). Germline CDR1 MGHDK, CDR2 SYGVNS. Trimming took off 8 bases at V and 4 bases at J, with 16 bases between the two ends. The CDR3 spans 14 residues.

J is TRBJ2-5 and V is TRBV5-4; 9 bases agree with TRBD2. CDR3 length: 15 amino acids. Germline CDR1 and CDR2: SGHNT and YYREEE (reference sequence). Germline trimming cut 5 bases from V and 2 bases from J; bases unmatched to any gene: 7. The CDR3 reads CASSQAGGQQETQYF. CDR3 bases: TGTGCCAGCAGTCAAGCGGGGGGACAACAAGAGACCCAGTACTTC.

This sequence joins TRBV12-3 or TRBV12-4 and TRBJ1-2; 8 bases are shared with TRBD1. The CDR3 is 13 amino acids. The V and J ends lost 5 bases and 14 bases, in that order; junction bases with no gene match: 13. CDR3 DNA sequence: TGTGCCAGCAGTCGGAATCCAGGGGGCAGCGGGACCTTC. Protein product: CASSRNPGGSGTF.

This chain links TRBV7-2 with TRBJ1-2, with D perhaps TRBD1 (6 bases). The V gene lost 5 bases and the J gene lost 0 bases, with 10 bases spanning the gap. The germline CDR1 and CDR2 sequences are SGHTA and FQGNSA. This CDR3 has 14 residues. The CDR3 loop reads CASSLTGSNYGYTF. The CDR3 DNA follows: TGTGCCAGCAGCCTGACAGGTTCTAACTATGGCTACACCTTC.